These T cell receptor beta chains were read from a single sample in a study of T cells in Graves' hyperthyroidism and ophthalmopathy. MiXCR, run by TCRdb on the multiplex PCR reads, gives a single entry per CDR3 protein. The data show approximately 480,000 distinct CDR3 sequences, less than 25% seen once. The sequenced sample was blood. These receptors were collected from a man between 18 and 29 years old with Graves' hyperthyroidism. Both conserved end residues are part of each CDR3. Fields, in order: V gene, J gene, D gene, clone size, CDR3 DNA, CDR3 protein. D genes are given only for firm matches. Clone size appears in some rows only: once, few, many, or a class for an expanded clone.

>TRBV28|TRBJ2-7|TRBD2|.
TGTGCCAGCAGTTTATCGGGAGGACGTCTGGACTTC
CASSLSGGRLDF
>TRBV6-5|TRBJ2-5|.|.
TGTGCCAGCAGTTACTCTGCGGCGGGGCCCCAAGAGACCCAGTACTTC
CASSYSAAGPQETQYF
>TRBV29-1|TRBJ2-5|.|few
TGCAGCGTTCGGACGGGACCCGAGGGGACCCAGTACTTC
CSVRTGPEGTQYF
>TRBV7-2|TRBJ1-2|.|few
TGTGCCAGCAGCGTCCAGGGGTATGGCTACACCTTC
CASSVQGYGYTF
>TRBV9|TRBJ2-2|.|.
TGTGCCAGCAGCGTAGCGCGGGGCAGGGGTTCCACCGGGGAGCTGTTTTTT
CASSVARGRGSTGELFF
>TRBV28|TRBJ2-7|.|many
TGTGCCAGCAGTCGGGACGGAGAGACCTACGAGCAGTACTTC
CASSRDGETYEQYF
>TRBV6-2/TRBV6-3|TRBJ2-7|TRBD2|many
TGTGCCAGCAGTTACTCGATGCTAGCGGGGGCCACTCCATACGAGCAGTACTTC
CASSYSMLAGATPYEQYF
>TRBV12-3/TRBV12-4|TRBJ2-5|.|few
TGTGCCAGCAGTCTTCGCTACAGGGTGAACCAAGAGACCCAGTACTTC
CASSLRYRVNQETQYF
>TRBV28|TRBJ1-6|.|.
TGTGCCAGCAGTTGGCCAGCCTGGAACTCACCCCTCCACTTT
CASSWPAWNSPLHF
>TRBV5-1|TRBJ2-5|.|many
TGCGCCAGCAGCTTGGGCGACGGGGCACAGACCCAGTACTTC
CASSLGDGAQTQYF
>TRBV6-1|TRBJ2-4|.|few
TGTGCCAGCAGTGAAGGGGTCCTAGCCAAAAACATTAAGTACTTC
CASSEGVLAKNIKYF
>TRBV12-3/TRBV12-4|TRBJ1-2|.|.
TGTGCCAGCATCAATACCGGAGGCCGGAATTCTGGCTACACCTTC
CASINTGGRNSGYTF
>TRBV2|TRBJ2-5|.|few
TGTGCCAGCACCAGAGAGACCCAGTACTTC
CASTRETQYF
>TRBV7-6|TRBJ1-2|.|many
TGTGCCAGCAGCTTAGGGGGGGTCAGTTATGGCTACACCTTC
CASSLGGVSYGYTF
>TRBV20-1|TRBJ2-5|.|many
TGCAGTGCTAGCTTACCAGGGGAGGTGACCCAGTACTTC
CSASLPGEVTQYF
>TRBV16|TRBJ1-5|.|many
TGTGCCAGCAGCCGCGACGCTAGCAATCAGCCCCAGCATTTT
CASSRDASNQPQHF
>TRBV2|TRBJ1-3|.|many
TGTGCCAGCAAGTCGGGTATAGTAGGAAACACCATATATTTT
CASKSGIVGNTIYF
>TRBV6-1|TRBJ1-1|TRBD1|many
TGTGCCAGCAGTCCAGGGACAGGGGGCTCTACTGAAGCTTTCTTT
CASSPGTGGSTEAFF
>TRBV20-1|TRBJ2-4|TRBD1|many
TGCAGTGCGCCGGGACAGGGAAGAAACATTCAGTACTTC
CSAPGQGRNIQYF
>TRBV20-1|TRBJ2-5|.|many
TGCAGTGCTAGTGCCCCCTCGATGGGTCCAGAGGCGACCCAGTACTTC
CSASAPSMGPEATQYF
>TRBV12-3/TRBV12-4|TRBJ2-5|.|many
TGTGCCAGCAGTTTAGTGATAGGGGGGGAGACCCAGTACTTC
CASSLVIGGETQYF
>TRBV4-1|TRBJ2-5|.|.
TGCGCCAGCAGCCAAGATCCCAGGGAAGAGACCCAGTACTTC
CASSQDPREETQYF
>TRBV27|TRBJ2-5|.|.
TGTGCCAGCAGTTTACGGGGCTCCTCTAACTTGGGGGAGACCCAGTACTTC
CASSLRGSSNLGETQYF
>TRBV20-1|TRBJ2-5|.|many
TGCAGTGCTAGACCCGAACCACAAGAGACCCAGTACTTC
CSARPEPQETQYF
>TRBV18|TRBJ1-2|.|.
TGTGCCAGCTCACCTAGGGACGGTTTCTATGGCTACACCTTC
CASSPRDGFYGYTF
>TRBV10-3|TRBJ2-7|.|many
TGTGCCATCAGTGTTCTAGGGGAAGATGTACGCGAGCAGTACTTC
CAISVLGEDVREQYF
>TRBV6-2/TRBV6-3|TRBJ2-5|.|few
TGTGCCAGCAGACCACCGGGGCAGGCGCAAGAGACCCAGTACTTC
CASRPPGQAQETQYF